This is a list of T cell receptor beta chains from one sample in a study of cytomegalovirus exposure and HLA in healthy donors. The method was immunoSEQ multiplex PCR; TCRdb's version includes in-frame clones alone and lacks a portion of them. In the table there are over 85,000 clones, 84% of which are singletons. Material for sequencing was PBMCs. Receptors were obtained from a young woman in good health and CMV-seropositive. Each CDR3 is given with its conserved first and last residue. The D gene is left open where the match is weak. The listing skips clone size in some rows; elsewhere it reads once, few, many or a size class.

j_call,clone_size,v_call,d_call,cdr3_aa,cdr3_nt
TRBJ2-7,.,TRBV28,TRBD1,CASSLGGQGAYEQYF,TGTGCCAGCAGTTTAGGGGGACAGGGGGCCTACGAGCAGTACTTC
TRBJ1-2,.,TRBV6-5,.,CASRGANYGYTF,TGTGCCAGCAGAGGAGCTAACTATGGCTACACCTTC
TRBJ2-3,medium-sized,TRBV5-4,TRBD2,CAMGREADTQYF,TGTGCCATGGGGAGGGAGGCAGATACGCAGTATTTT
TRBJ1-4,.,TRBV2,TRBD1,CALDRGEEKLFF,TGTGCCTTGGACAGGGGAGAGGAAAAACTGTTTTTT
TRBJ1-1,.,TRBV7-6,TRBD1,CASSHLQGEAFF,TGTGCCAGCAGTCATCTACAGGGGGAAGCTTTCTTT
TRBJ2-7,.,TRBV30,.,CAWSGGGRFRPSSYEQYF,TGTGCCTGGAGCGGGGGAGGCAGGTTCAGACCCAGCTCCTACGAGCAGTACTTC
TRBJ1-1,.,TRBV7-2,.,CASSAQEGATEAFF,TGTGCCAGCAGCGCCCAGGAGGGTGCCACTGAAGCTTTCTTT
TRBJ2-3,.,TRBV7-2,.,CASSLKLLDKYF,TGTGCCAGCAGCTTAAAGTTGCTAGATAAGTATTTT
TRBJ1-6,few,TRBV4-2,.,CASSQERGLVSPLHF,TGTGCCAGCAGCCAAGAACGGGGGTTGGTTTCACCCCTCCACTTT
TRBJ2-3,.,TRBV9,TRBD2,CASSVTSGGADTQYF,TGTGCCAGCAGCGTAACTAGCGGGGGGGCAGATACGCAGTATTTT
TRBJ2-2,.,TRBV9,.,CASSVDRGTGELFF,TGTGCCAGCAGCGTAGATCGGGGCACCGGGGAGCTGTTTTTT
TRBJ1-1,.,TRBV4-2,.,CASSQDRAGWEGTEAFF,TGTGCCAGCAGCCAAGATCGGGCAGGGTGGGAGGGCACTGAAGCTTTCTTT
TRBJ1-4,.,TRBV19,TRBD1,CASQRQGATNEKLFF,TGTGCCAGTCAGAGACAGGGGGCGACTAATGAAAAACTGTTTTTT
TRBJ2-5,.,TRBV11-2,.,CASSTGAGGIQETQYF,TGTGCCAGCAGCACAGGGGCGGGGGGCATCCAAGAGACCCAGTACTTC
TRBJ1-6,.,TRBV4-1,TRBD1,CASSQDTGGDSPLHF,TGCGCCAGCAGCCAAGACACAGGGGGGGATTCACCCCTCCACTTT
TRBJ2-2,.,TRBV9,TRBD2,CASSVGGGLGELFF,TGTGCCAGCAGCGTGGGGGGGGGTCTCGGGGAGCTGTTTTTT
TRBJ1-4,.,TRBV7-7,.,CASSPELQENPFRTNEKLFF,TGTGCCAGCAGCCCCGAATTACAGGAGAACCCGTTTCGAACTAATGAAAAACTGTTTTTT
TRBJ1-2,.,TRBV18,TRBD1,CASSPVGQGASGYTF,TGTGCCAGCTCACCGGTGGGACAGGGGGCCTCTGGCTACACCTTC
TRBJ1-1,.,TRBV6-6,TRBD1,CASPGGGNTEAFF,TGTGCCAGTCCCGGAGGGGGCAACACTGAAGCTTTCTTT
TRBJ1-1,.,TRBV18,.,CASSPPGATMLDTEAFF,TGTGCCAGCTCACCACCGGGGGCGACTATGTTGGACACTGAAGCTTTCTTT
TRBJ2-5,.,TRBV18,.,CASSPQSGQETQYF,TGTGCCAGCTCACCTCAGTCAGGCCAAGAGACCCAGTACTTC
TRBJ1-1,.,TRBV13,TRBD1,CASSPLDRLTEAFF,TGTGCCAGCAGCCCATTGGACAGGTTGACTGAAGCTTTCTTT
TRBJ1-5,.,TRBV19,.,CASSISFRQPQHF,TGTGCCAGTAGTATTTCGTTTCGTCAGCCCCAGCATTTT
TRBJ1-2,once,TRBV28,.,CASSLTNRVGVQRGYTF,TGTGCCAGCAGTTTAACAAACAGGGTCGGAGTCCAGAGAGGCTACACCTTC
TRBJ1-1,.,TRBV7-9,.,CASLETLNTEAFF,TGTGCCAGCCTTGAGACTCTGAACACTGAAGCTTTCTTT
TRBJ2-1,once,TRBV28,.,CASSFSLRNEQFF,TGTGCCAGCAGTTTTTCCCTGAGGAATGAGCAGTTCTTC
TRBJ2-3,.,TRBV27,.,CASSLSGGARPDTQYF,TGTGCCAGCAGTTTATCGGGCGGGGCAAGGCCAGATACGCAGTATTTT
TRBJ2-7,.,TRBV2,TRBD2,CASRVETSGSHEQYF,TGTGCCAGCAGGGTCGAGACTAGCGGTAGCCACGAGCAGTACTTC
TRBJ2-5,.,TRBV7-8,.,CASSFWTVQETQYF,TGTGCCAGCAGCTTCTGGACAGTCCAAGAGACCCAGTACTTC
TRBJ2-1,.,TRBV18,TRBD2,CASSLLSRGGRSSYNEQFF,TGTGCCAGCTCACTCTTGTCACGGGGGGGCCGGAGCTCCTACAATGAGCAGTTCTTC
TRBJ2-7,.,TRBV10-3,TRBD1,CAIRKDREVYEQYF,TGTGCCATCAGAAAGGACAGGGAAGTCTACGAGCAGTACTTC
TRBJ1-5,.,TRBV28,TRBD1,CASSRGAGNEPQHF,TGTGCCAGCAGCAGGGGGGCAGGGAACGAGCCCCAGCATTTT
TRBJ1-4,.,TRBV11-2,TRBD1,CASSSSQTGWANEKLFF,TGTGCCAGCAGCTCCTCTCAGACAGGGTGGGCTAATGAAAAACTGTTTTTT
TRBJ2-7,.,TRBV19,.,CASSPPDGGLSSYEQYF,TGTGCCAGTAGTCCCCCCGATGGAGGTTTGAGCTCCTACGAGCAGTACTTC
TRBJ2-2,.,TRBV10-2,TRBD1,CASKDWTGGTGELFF,TGCGCCAGCAAGGACTGGACAGGGGGCACCGGGGAGCTGTTTTTT
TRBJ1-1,.,TRBV18,.,CASSPPADTEAFF,TGTGCCAGCTCACCACCGGCAGACACTGAAGCTTTCTTT
TRBJ1-1,.,TRBV20-1,.,CSARDTALAFF,TGCAGTGCTAGAGATACAGCCCTAGCTTTCTTT
TRBJ2-7,.,TRBV9,TRBD2,CASSASGNPYEQYF,TGTGCCAGCAGCGCAAGCGGGAATCCCTACGAGCAGTACTTC
TRBJ1-3,.,TRBV7-2,TRBD1,CASRIDRGSSGNTIYF,TGTGCCAGCAGAATAGACAGGGGGAGCTCTGGAAACACCATATATTTT
TRBJ1-5,.,TRBV28,TRBD1,CASTYGTGSVNQPQHF,TGTGCCAGCACCTATGGGACAGGGAGCGTCAATCAGCCCCAGCATTTT
TRBJ1-2,.,TRBV28,.,CASTPRRGYGYTF,TGTGCCAGCACCCCCCGACGGGGCTATGGCTACACCTTC
TRBJ2-7,.,TRBV5-1,TRBD2,CASSLVTSGGVPKTYEQYF,TGCGCCAGCAGCTTGGTTACTAGCGGGGGGGTACCGAAGACCTACGAGCAGTACTTC